This T cell receptor (beta chain) was observed in a study of cytomegalovirus exposure and HLA in healthy donors. PCR primers comprised 60 Vbeta and 13 Jbeta primers. Clones were read by immunoSEQ multiplex PCR, and TCRdb kept only the in-frame ones, dropping some. The data contain some 150,000 clones, around four fifths of them singletons. The length of the CDR3 is 15 residues. CDR1 is SEHNR and CDR2 is FQNEAQ in the germline V gene (reference sequence). Trimming took off 7 bases at V and 5 bases at J, with 20 bases between the two ends. Study-level findings and limits: Follow-up analysis later connected one missense variant in DCLRE1C with trimming of TCR beta V- and J-genes. It has been reported that TCR beta sequences accurately predicted the HLA-A and HLA-B alleles of most subjects.

A word on this clone: Its antigen is unknown.

The sequenced sample consisted of PBMCs. This chain joins TRBV7-9 and TRBJ2-5; D ambiguous. The TCR was taken from a woman aged 50 to 65 in good health and CMV-seronegative. CDR3 bases: TGTGCCAGCACCCCTTCAGGTCTGGATTGGGAGACCCAGTACTTC. Protein sequence: CASTPSGLDWETQYF.